This TCR beta chain derives from a study of T cells in Graves' hyperthyroidism and ophthalmopathy. Overall study findings and caveats: Separation of ophthalmopathy from stable hyperthyroidism was achieved by a 13 V-J model. For ophthalmopathy, model prediction preceded onset by a median 6.5 months.

Any patient presenting with uncontrolled infection, other autoimmune disease, pregnancy or lactation was left out. The study based diagnoses on clinical symptoms, serum thyroxine and TRAb, thyroid ultrasound and orbital computed tomography. RNA transcripts provided the source from which TCR beta CDR3 regions were amplified. A first-round RT-PCR of the TCR CDR3 used the HTBI primer set. TCRdb recomputed calls from the multiplex PCR reads with MiXCR, one row per CDR3 protein. Of some 490,000 distinct CDR3 sequences in the sample, less than 25% were seen once. The sample holds a few counts of this clonotype. Its matching antigen is unknown. This CDR3 is built from 15 residues. V shed 4 bases and J 3 bases; nucleotides not matched to a gene: 4. Germline CDR1 MNHEY, CDR2 SMNVEV (reference sequence).

The sequenced material came from blood. This receptor was obtained from a woman in her 70s with Graves' ophthalmopathy. The rearrangement joins TRBV27 to TRBJ2-1; 9 bases are shared with TRBD2. CDR3 loop: CASSYSGSGYNEQFF. CDR3 bases: TGTGCCAGCAGTTATAGCGGGAGCGGCTACAATGAGCAGTTCTTC.